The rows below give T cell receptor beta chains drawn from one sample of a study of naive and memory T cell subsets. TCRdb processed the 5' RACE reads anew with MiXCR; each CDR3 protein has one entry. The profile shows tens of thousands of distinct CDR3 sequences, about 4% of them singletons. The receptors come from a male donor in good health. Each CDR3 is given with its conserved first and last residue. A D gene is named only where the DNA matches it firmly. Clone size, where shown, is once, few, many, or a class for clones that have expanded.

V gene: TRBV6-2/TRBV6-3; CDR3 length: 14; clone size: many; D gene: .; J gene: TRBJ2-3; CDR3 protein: CASKDSASTDAQYF; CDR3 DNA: TGTGCCAGCAAGGACAGCGCTAGCACAGATGCGCAGTATTTT
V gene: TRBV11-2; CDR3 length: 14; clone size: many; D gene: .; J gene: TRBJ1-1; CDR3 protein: CASSLQVRGTEAFF; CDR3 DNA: TGTGCCAGCAGCTTACAGGTGAGGGGCACTGAAGCTTTCTTT
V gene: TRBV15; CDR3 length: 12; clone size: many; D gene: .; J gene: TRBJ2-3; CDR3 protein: CATSREEDTQYF; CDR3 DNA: TGTGCCACCAGCAGAGAGGAAGATACGCAGTATTTT
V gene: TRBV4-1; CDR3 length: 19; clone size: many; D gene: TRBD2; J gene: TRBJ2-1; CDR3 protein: CASSQKLYRSGGSYNEQFF; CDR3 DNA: TGCGCCAGCAGCCAGAAACTCTACAGGAGCGGGGGATCCTACAATGAGCAGTTCTTC
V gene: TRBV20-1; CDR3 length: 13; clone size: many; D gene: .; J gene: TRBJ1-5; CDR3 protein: CSARGTSMEPQHF; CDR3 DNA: TGCAGTGCTAGAGGCACTAGCATGGAGCCCCAGCATTTT
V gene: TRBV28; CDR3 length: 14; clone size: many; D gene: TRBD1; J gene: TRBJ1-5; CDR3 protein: CASTETGVTQPQHF; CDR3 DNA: TGTGCCAGCACCGAGACAGGGGTTACTCAGCCCCAGCATTTT
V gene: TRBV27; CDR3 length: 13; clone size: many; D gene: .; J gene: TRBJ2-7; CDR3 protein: CASSLGRGSEQYF; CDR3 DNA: TGTGCCAGCAGTTTAGGCAGGGGCAGCGAGCAGTACTTC
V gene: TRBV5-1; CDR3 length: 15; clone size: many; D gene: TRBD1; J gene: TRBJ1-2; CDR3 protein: CASSRSPGQGYGYTF; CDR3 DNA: TGCGCCAGCAGCCGTAGTCCGGGACAGGGATACGGCTACACCTTC
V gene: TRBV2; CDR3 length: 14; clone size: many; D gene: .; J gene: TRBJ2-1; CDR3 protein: CASSGGVFGDEQFF; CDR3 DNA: TGTGCCAGCAGTGGGGGAGTTTTCGGGGATGAGCAGTTCTTC
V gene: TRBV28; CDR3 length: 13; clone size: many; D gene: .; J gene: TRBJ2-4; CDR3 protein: CASSFHEKNIQYF; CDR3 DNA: TGTGCCAGCAGTTTTCATGAAAAAAACATTCAGTACTTC
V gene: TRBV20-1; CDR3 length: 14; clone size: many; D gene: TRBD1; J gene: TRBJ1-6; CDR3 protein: CSATTGTDNSPLHF; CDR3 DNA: TGCAGTGCCACTACCGGGACAGACAATTCACCCCTCCACTTT
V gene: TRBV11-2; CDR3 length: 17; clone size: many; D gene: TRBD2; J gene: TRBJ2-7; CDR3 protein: CASSLDFSGGPNYEQYF; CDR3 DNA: TGTGCCAGCAGCTTAGATTTCTCGGGGGGACCAAACTACGAGCAGTACTTC
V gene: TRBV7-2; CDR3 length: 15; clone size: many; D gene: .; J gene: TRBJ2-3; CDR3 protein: CASSRLVHPTDTQYF; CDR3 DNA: TGTGCCAGCAGTAGACTGGTCCACCCCACAGATACGCAGTATTTT
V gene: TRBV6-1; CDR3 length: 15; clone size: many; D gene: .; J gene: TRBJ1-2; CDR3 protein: CASSEDWYRNWGYTF; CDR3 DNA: TGTGCCAGCAGTGAAGACTGGTACAGGAATTGGGGCTACACCTTC
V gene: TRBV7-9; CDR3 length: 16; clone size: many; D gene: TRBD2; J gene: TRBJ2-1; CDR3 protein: CASSDPGTSGSVEQFF; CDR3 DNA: TGTGCCAGCAGCGATCCCGGGACTAGCGGGAGTGTTGAGCAGTTCTTC
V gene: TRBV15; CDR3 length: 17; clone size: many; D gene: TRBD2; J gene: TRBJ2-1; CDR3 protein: CATSRDGTSGSYNEQFF; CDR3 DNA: TGTGCCACCAGCAGAGATGGGACTAGCGGATCCTACAATGAGCAGTTCTTC
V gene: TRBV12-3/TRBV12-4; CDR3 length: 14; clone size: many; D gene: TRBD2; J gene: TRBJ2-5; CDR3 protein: CASRLGGGEETQYF; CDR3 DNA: TGTGCCAGCAGATTAGGCGGGGGGGAAGAGACCCAGTACTTC
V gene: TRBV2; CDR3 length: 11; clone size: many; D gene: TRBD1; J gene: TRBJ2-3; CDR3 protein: CVGQPTDTQYF; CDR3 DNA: TGTGTGGGACAGCCCACAGATACGCAGTATTTT
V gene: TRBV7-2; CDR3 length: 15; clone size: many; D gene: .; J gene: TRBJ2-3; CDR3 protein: CASSLAFTPADTQYF; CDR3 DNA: TGTGCCAGCAGCTTAGCGTTCACACCTGCGGATACGCAGTATTTT
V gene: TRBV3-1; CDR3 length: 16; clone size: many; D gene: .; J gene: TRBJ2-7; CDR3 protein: CASSQDAAWAHSGQYF; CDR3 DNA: TGTGCCAGCAGCCAAGATGCAGCGTGGGCGCACTCCGGGCAGTACTTC
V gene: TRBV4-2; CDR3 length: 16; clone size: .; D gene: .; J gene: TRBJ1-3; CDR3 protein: CASSQDLGFSGNTIYF; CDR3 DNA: TGTGCCAGCAGCCAAGATCTTGGGTTCTCTGGAAACACCATATATTTT
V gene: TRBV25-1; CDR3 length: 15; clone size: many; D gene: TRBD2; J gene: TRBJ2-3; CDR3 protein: CASSEWGGVSDTQYF; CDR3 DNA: TGTGCCAGCAGTGAATGGGGAGGGGTTTCAGATACGCAGTATTTT
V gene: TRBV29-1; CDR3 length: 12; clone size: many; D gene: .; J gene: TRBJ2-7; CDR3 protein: CSVGQTDYEQYF; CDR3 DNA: TGCAGCGTTGGGCAGACCGACTACGAGCAGTACTTC
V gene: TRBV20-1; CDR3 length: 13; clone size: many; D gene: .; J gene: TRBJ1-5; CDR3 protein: CSARNRGNQPQHF; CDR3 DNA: TGCAGTGCTCGAAATAGAGGGAATCAGCCCCAGCATTTT
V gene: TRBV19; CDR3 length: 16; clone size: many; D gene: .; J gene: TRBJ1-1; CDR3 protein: CASSISWTPEDTEAFF; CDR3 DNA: TGTGCCAGTAGTATTTCTTGGACTCCTGAGGACACTGAAGCTTTCTTT
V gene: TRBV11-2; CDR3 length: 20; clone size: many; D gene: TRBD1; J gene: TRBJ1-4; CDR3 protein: CASSFLGQRRRGGTNEKLFF; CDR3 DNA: TGTGCCAGCAGCTTTCTGGGACAGAGGCGCCGAGGGGGAACTAATGAAAAACTGTTTTTT
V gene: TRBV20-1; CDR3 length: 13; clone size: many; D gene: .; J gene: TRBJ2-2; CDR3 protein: CSARDGSGGELFF; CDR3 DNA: TGCAGTGCTAGAGACGGGAGTGGCGGGGAGCTGTTTTTT
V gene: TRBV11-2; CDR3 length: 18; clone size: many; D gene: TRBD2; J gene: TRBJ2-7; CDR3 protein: CASSTGTSAISLGYEQYF; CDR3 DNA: TGTGCCAGCAGCACCGGGACTAGCGCAATTTCACTGGGCTACGAGCAGTACTTC
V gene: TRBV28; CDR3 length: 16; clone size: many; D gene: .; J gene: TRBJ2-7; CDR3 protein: CASSLEVSGPTDEQYF; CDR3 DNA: TGTGCCAGCAGTTTAGAGGTTAGCGGTCCCACCGACGAGCAGTACTTC
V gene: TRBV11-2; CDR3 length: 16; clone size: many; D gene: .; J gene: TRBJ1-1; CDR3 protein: CASSLEWGSPNTEAFF; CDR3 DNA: TGTGCCAGCAGCCTTGAGTGGGGGTCTCCGAACACTGAAGCTTTCTTT
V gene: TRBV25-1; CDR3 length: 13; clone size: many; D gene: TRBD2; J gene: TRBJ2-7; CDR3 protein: CASSAAGVYEQYF; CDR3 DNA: TGTGCCAGCAGTGCGGCGGGAGTCTACGAGCAGTACTTC
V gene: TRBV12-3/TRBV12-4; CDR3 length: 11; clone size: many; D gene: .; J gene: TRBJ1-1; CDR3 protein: CASSFGTEAFF; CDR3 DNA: TGTGCCAGCAGTTTTGGCACTGAAGCTTTCTTT
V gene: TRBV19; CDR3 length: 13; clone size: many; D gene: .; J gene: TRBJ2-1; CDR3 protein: CASSARTQDEQFF; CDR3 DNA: TGTGCCAGTAGTGCCCGGACTCAAGATGAGCAGTTCTTC
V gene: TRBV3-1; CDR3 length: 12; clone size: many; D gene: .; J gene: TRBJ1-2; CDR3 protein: CASSRTSYGYTF; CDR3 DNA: TGTGCCAGCAGCCGGACAAGCTATGGCTACACCTTC
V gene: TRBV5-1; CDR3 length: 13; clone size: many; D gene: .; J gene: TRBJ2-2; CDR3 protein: CASSSSHTGELFF; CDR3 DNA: TGCGCCAGCAGCTCCTCCCACACCGGGGAGCTGTTTTTT
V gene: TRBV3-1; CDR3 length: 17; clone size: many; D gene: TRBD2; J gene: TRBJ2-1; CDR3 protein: CASSQGIDSGSTDEQFF; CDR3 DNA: TGTGCCAGCAGCCAAGGTATAGATAGCGGGAGTACGGATGAGCAGTTCTTC
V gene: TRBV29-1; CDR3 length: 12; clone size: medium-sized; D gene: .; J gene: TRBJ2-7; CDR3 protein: CSVGGANYEQYF; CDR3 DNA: TGCAGCGTTGGCGGGGCGAACTACGAGCAGTACTTC
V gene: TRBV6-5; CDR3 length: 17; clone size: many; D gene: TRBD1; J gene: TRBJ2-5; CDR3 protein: CASSLTGGASRQETQYF; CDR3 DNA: TGTGCCAGCAGCCTAACAGGGGGCGCGAGTCGTCAAGAGACCCAGTACTTC
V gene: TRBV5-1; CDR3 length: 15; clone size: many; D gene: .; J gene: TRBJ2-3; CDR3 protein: CASSLTGRGTDTQYF; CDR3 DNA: TGCGCCAGCAGCTTGACGGGGAGAGGCACAGATACGCAGTATTTT
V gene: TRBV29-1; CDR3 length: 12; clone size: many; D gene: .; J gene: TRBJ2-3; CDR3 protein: CSAEGVTDTQYF; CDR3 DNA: TGCAGCGCTGAGGGGGTCACAGATACGCAGTATTTT
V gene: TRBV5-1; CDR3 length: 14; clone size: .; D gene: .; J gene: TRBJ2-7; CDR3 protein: CASSLDHNGDEQYF; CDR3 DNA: TGCGCCAGCAGCTTGGATCACAATGGGGACGAGCAGTACTTC
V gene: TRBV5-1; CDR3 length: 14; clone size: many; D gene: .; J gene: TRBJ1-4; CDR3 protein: CASSGGGTNEKLFF; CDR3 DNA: TGCGCCAGCAGCGGCGGAGGGACGAATGAAAAACTGTTTTTT
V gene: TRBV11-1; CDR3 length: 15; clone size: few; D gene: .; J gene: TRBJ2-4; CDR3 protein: CASSLGNGAENIQYF; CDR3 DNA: TGTGCCAGCAGCTTAGGGAACGGGGCCGAAAACATTCAGTACTTC
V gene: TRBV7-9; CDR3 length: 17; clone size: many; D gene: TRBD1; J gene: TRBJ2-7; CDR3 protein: CASSFDWGTGPSYEQYF; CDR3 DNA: TGTGCCAGCAGCTTCGACTGGGGGACAGGGCCCTCCTACGAGCAGTACTTC
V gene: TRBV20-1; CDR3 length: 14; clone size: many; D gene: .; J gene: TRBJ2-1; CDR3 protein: CSARAPGGSDEQFF; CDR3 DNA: TGCAGTGCTAGGGCCCCTGGGGGTAGCGATGAGCAGTTCTTC
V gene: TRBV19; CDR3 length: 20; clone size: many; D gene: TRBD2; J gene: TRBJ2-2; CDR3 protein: CASSRRGASRGLVDTGELFF; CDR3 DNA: TGTGCCAGTAGTCGGCGGGGGGCCTCCAGGGGACTAGTCGACACCGGGGAGCTGTTTTTT
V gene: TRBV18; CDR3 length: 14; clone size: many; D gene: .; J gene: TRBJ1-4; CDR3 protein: CASSREATNEKLFF; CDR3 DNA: TGTGCCAGCTCCCGGGAAGCAACTAATGAAAAACTGTTTTTT
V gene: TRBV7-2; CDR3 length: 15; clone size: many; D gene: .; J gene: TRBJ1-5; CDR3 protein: CASSINYASNQPQHF; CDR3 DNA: TGTGCCAGCAGCATAAATTACGCGAGCAATCAGCCCCAGCATTTT
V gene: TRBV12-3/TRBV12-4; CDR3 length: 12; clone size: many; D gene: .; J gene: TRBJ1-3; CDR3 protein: CASSASRNTIYF; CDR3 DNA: TGTGCCAGCAGTGCGAGCAGAAACACCATATATTTT
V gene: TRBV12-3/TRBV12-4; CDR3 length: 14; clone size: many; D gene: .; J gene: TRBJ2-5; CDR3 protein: CASSLAGARETQYF; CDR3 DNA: TGTGCCAGCAGTTTAGCGGGGGCCCGGGAGACCCAGTACTTC
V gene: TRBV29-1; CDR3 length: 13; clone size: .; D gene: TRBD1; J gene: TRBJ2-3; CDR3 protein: CSVRQGSTDTQYF; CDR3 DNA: TGCAGCGTTAGACAGGGGAGCACAGATACGCAGTATTTT
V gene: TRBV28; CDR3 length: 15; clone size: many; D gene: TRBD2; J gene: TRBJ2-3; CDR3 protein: CASSLSGSSSDTQYF; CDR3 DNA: TGTGCCAGCAGCCTAAGCGGGAGCAGCTCAGATACGCAGTATTTT
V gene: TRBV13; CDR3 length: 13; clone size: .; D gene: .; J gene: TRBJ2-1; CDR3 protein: CASSLYTNNEQFF; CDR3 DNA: TGTGCCAGCAGCTTATACACCAACAATGAGCAGTTCTTC
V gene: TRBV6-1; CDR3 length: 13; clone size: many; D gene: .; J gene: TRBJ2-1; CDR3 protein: CASSEVTVNEQFF; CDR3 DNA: TGTGCCAGCAGTGAAGTGACTGTCAATGAGCAGTTCTTC
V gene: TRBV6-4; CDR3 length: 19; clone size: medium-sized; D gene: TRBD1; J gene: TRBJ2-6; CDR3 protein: CASSRFGQGILPGANVLTF; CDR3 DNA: TGTGCCAGCAGCCGTTTCGGACAGGGGATTTTACCTGGGGCCAACGTCCTGACTTTC
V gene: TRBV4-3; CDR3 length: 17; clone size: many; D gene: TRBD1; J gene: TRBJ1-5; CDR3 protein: CASSQDYDRGLNQPQHF; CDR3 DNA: TGCGCCAGCAGCCAAGATTACGACAGGGGGCTCAATCAGCCCCAGCATTTT
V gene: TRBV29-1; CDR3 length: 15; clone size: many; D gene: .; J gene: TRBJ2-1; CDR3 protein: CSVEVSDNSYNEQFF; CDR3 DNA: TGCAGCGTTGAAGTATCGGACAACTCCTACAATGAGCAGTTCTTC
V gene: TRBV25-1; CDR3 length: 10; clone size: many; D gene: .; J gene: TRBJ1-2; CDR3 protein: CASRNYGYTF; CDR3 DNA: TGTGCCAGCAGAAACTATGGCTACACCTTC
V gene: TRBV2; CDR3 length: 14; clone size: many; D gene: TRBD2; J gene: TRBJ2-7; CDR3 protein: CASAPREVAYEQYF; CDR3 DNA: TGTGCCAGCGCTCCCCGGGAGGTGGCCTACGAGCAGTACTTC
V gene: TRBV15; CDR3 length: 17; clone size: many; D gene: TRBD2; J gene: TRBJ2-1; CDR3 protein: CATSRDWGGGAYNEQFF; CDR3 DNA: TGTGCCACCAGCAGAGATTGGGGCGGGGGGGCTTACAATGAGCAGTTCTTC